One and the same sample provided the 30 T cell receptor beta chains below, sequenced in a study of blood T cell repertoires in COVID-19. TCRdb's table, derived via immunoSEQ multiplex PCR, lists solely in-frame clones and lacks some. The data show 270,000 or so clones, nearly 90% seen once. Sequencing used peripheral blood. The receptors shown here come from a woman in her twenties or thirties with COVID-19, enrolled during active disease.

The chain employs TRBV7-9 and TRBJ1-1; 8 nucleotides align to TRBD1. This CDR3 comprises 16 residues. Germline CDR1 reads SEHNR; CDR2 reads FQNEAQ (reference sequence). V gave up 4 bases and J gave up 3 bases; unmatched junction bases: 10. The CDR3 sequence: CASSWPAQGADTEAFF. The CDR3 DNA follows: TGTGCCAGCAGCTGGCCCGCGCAGGGGGCGGACACTGAAGCTTTCTTT.

CDR3 DNA sequence: TGTGCCAGCAGTACCGGGACAGGGGTTGAAGCTTTCTTT. This translates into CASSTGTGVEAFF. The chain uses TRBV2 and TRBJ1-1; 10 nucleotides match TRBD1. Germline V CDR1 and CDR2: SNHLY, FYNNEI. V shed 5 bases, J shed 7 bases, and the junction held 4 bases outside the gene matches. The CDR3 contains 13 residues.

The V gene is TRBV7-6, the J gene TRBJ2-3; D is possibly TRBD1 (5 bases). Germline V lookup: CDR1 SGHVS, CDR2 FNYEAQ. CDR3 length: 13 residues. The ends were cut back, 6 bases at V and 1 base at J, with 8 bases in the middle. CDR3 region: CASRSQGTDTQYF. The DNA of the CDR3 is TGTGCCAGCAGGTCACAGGGCACAGATACGCAGTATTTT.

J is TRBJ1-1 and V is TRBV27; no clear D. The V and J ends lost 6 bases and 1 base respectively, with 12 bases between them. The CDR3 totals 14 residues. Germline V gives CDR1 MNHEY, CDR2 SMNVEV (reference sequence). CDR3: CASRNSPTNTEAFF. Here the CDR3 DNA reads TGTGCCAGCAGGAACAGCCCGACGAACACTGAAGCTTTCTTT.

The CDR3 DNA reads TGTGCCAGCAGCCAAGGTGGTAGCGGGGCCCAAGAGACCCAGTACTTC. Translating it yields CASSQGGSGAQETQYF. The chain joins TRBV14 to TRBJ2-5; 8 bases fit TRBD2. V was clipped by 1 base and J by 1 base; unmatched bases: 5. This CDR3 comprises 16 residues. Germline-derived CDR1 and CDR2 are SGHDN and FVKESK.

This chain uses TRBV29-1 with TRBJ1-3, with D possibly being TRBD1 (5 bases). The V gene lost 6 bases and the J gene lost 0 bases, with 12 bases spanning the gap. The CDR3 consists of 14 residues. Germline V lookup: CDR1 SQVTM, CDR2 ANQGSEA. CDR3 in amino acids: CSVAGHRSGNTIYF. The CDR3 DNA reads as TGCAGCGTCGCAGGACACCGCTCTGGAAACACCATATATTTT.

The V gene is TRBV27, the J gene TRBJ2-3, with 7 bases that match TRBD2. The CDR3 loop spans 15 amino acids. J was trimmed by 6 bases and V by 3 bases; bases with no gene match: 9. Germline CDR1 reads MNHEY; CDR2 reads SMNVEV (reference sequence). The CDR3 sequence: CASSLGGGGLDTQYF. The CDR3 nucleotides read TGTGCCAGCAGTTTGGGCGGGGGAGGTTTGGATACGCAGTATTTT.

This CDR3 is CASSDWGGTNNEQFF. The CDR3, as DNA: TGTGCCAGCAGTGACTGGGGGGGGACGAACAATGAGCAGTTCTTC. The J gene is TRBJ2-1, the V gene TRBV2; 7 nucleotides match TRBD2. V trimming: 3 bases; J trimming: 5 bases; junction bases outside the gene matches: 7. This CDR3 is built from 15 residues. Germline CDR1 is SNHLY and CDR2 is FYNNEI.

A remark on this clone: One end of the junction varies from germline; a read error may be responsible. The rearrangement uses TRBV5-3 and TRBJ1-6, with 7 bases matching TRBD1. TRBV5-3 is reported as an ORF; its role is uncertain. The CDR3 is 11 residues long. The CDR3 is CARSFPGQPFF. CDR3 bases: TGTGCCAGAAGTTTTCCGGGACAGCCCTTCTTT.

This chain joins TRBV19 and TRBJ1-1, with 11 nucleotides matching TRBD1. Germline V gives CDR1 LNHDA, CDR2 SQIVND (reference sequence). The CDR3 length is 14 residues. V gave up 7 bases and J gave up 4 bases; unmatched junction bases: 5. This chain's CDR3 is CASTYGTGGTEAFF. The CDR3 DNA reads TGTGCCAGTACCTACGGGACAGGGGGCACTGAAGCTTTCTTT.

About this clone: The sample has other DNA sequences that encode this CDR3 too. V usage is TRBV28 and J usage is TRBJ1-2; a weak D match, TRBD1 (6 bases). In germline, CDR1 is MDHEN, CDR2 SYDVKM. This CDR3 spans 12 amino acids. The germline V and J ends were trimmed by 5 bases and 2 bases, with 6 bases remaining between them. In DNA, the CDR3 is TGTGCCAGCAGTACAGGGAACTATGGCTACACCTTC. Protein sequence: CASSTGNYGYTF.

CDR3 sequence reads: CATPGHNVYGYTF. CDR3 DNA sequence: TGTGCCACCCCGGGACACAACGTCTATGGCTACACCTTC. The J gene is TRBJ1-2, the V gene TRBV2, with D possibly being TRBD1 (6 bases). The CDR3 has 13 residues. V lost 10 bases, J lost 4 bases, and 16 bases lay in between. Germline CDR1 SNHLY, CDR2 FYNNEI.

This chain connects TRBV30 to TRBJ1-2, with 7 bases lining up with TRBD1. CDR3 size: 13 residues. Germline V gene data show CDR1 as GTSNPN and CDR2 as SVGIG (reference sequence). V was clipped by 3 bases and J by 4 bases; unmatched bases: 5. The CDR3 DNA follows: TGTGCCTGGAGATTGACAGGGATCTATGGCTACACCTTC. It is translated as CAWRLTGIYGYTF.

CDR3 sequence: CASSLEWGGFHEQYF. CDR3 nucleotide sequence: TGTGCCAGCAGCTTAGAGTGGGGGGGCTTCCACGAGCAGTACTTC. V and J are TRBV11-2 and TRBJ2-7; perhaps TRBD2 as D (7 bases). Germline values: CDR1 SGHAT, CDR2 FQNNGV. The CDR3 is 15 amino acids. The ends were cut back, 0 bases at V and 5 bases at J, with 14 bases in the middle.

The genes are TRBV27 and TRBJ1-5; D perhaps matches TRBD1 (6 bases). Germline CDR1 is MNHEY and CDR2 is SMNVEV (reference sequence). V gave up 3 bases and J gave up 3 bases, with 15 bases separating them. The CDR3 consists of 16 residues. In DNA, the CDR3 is TGTGCCAGCAGTTTTGGTCCCACAGGGAACAATCAGCCCCAGCATTTT. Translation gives CASSFGPTGNNQPQHF.

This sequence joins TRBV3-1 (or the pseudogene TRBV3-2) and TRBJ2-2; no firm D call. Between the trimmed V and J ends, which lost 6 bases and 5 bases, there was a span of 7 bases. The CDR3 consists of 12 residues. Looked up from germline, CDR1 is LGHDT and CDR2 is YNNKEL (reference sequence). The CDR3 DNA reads TGTGCCAGCAGATCCCCAACCGGGGAGCTGTTTTTT. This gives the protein CASRSPTGELFF.

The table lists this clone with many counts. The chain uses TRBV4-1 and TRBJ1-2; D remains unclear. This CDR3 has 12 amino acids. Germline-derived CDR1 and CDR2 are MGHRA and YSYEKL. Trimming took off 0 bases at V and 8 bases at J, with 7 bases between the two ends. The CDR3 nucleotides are TGCGCCAGCAGCCAAGATGGGGAGGGCTACACCTTC. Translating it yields CASSQDGEGYTF.

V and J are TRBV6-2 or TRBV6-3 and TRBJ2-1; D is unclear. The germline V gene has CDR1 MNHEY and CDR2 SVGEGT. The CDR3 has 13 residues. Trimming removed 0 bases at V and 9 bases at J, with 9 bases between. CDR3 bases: TGTGCCAGCAGTTACTCGTCAGGTACTGAGCAGTTCTTC. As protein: CASSYSSGTEQFF.

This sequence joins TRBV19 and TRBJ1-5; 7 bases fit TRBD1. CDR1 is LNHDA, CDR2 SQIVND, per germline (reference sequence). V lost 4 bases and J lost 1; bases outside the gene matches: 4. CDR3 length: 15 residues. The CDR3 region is CASSRDSGSNQPQHF. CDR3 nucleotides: TGTGCCAGTAGTAGGGACAGCGGAAGCAATCAGCCCCAGCATTTT.

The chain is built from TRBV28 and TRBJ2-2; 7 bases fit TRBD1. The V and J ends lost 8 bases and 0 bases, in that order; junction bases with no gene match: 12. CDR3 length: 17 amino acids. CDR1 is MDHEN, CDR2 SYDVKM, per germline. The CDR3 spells CASSIRDSYTNTGELFF. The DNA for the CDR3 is TGTGCCAGCTCAATCCGGGACAGCTATACGAACACCGGGGAGCTGTTTTTT.

The CDR3 spells CASSQNLQGEAFF. The CDR3 region has the DNA TGTGCCAGCAGCCAAAATTTGCAGGGCGAAGCTTTCTTT. The J gene is TRBJ1-1, the V gene TRBV6-6, with D maybe TRBD1 (5 bases). Looked up from germline, CDR1 is MNHNY and CDR2 is SVGAGI (reference sequence). CDR3 length equals 13 residues. V was trimmed by 6 bases and J by 8 bases, leaving 16 bases between them.

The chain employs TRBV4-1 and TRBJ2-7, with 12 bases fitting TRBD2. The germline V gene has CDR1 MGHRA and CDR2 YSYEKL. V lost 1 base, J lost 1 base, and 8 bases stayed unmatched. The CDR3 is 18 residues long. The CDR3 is CASSQGLAGAPRSYEQYF. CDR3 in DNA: TGCGCCAGCAGCCAAGGACTAGCGGGGGCCCCGAGGTCCTACGAGCAGTACTTC.

CDR3 DNA sequence: TGTGCCAGCAGCTTAGAAGGGAGACAAGAGACCCAGTACTTC. Protein sequence: CASSLEGRQETQYF. This chain uses TRBV7-9 with TRBJ2-5; TRBD2 is a possible D gene (5 bases). Trimming shortened V by 1 base and J by 2 bases, and 8 bases separated the two germline ends. CDR3 length: 14 residues. The germline V gene has CDR1 SEHNR and CDR2 FQNEAQ (reference sequence). The whole variable domain, filled in from reference TRBV7-9 and TRBJ2-5, reads DTGVSQNPRHKITKRGQNVTFRCDPISEHNRLYWYRQTLGQGPEFLTYFQNEAQLEKSRLLSDRFSAERPKGSFSTLEIQRTEQGDSAMYLCASSLEGRQETQYFGPGTRLLVL.

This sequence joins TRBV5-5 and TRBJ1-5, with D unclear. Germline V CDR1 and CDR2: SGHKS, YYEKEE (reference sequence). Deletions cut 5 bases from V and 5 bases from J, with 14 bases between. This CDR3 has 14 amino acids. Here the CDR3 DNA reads TGTGCCAGCAGTCCTGAAGGAGGGCATCAGCCCCAGCATTTT. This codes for CASSPEGGHQPQHF.

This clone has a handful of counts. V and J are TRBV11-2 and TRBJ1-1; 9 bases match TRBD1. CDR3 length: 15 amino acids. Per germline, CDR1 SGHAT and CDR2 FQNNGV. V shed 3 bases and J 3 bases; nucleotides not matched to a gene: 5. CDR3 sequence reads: CASSFGQGRDTEAFF. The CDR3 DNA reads TGTGCCAGCAGCTTCGGACAGGGGCGGGACACTGAAGCTTTCTTT.

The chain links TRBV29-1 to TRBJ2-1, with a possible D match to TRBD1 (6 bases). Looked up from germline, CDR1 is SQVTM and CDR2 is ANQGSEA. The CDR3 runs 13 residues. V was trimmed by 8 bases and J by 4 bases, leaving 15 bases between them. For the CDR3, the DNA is TGCAGCTCACTAGTGGACAGATACAATGAGCAGTTCTTC. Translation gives CSSLVDRYNEQFF.

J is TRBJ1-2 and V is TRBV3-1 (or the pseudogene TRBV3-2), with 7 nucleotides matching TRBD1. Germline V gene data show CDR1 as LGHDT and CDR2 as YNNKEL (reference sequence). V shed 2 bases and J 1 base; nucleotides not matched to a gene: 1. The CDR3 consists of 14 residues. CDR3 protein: CASSQRQGNYGYTF. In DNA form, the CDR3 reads TGTGCCAGCAGCCAAAGACAGGGTAACTATGGCTACACCTTC.

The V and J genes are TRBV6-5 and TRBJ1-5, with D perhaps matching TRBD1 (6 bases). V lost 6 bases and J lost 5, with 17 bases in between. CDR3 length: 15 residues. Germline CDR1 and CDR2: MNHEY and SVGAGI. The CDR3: CASSKDPGVHQPQHF. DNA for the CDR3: TGTGCCAGCAGCAAGGACCCAGGGGTTCATCAGCCCCAGCATTTT.

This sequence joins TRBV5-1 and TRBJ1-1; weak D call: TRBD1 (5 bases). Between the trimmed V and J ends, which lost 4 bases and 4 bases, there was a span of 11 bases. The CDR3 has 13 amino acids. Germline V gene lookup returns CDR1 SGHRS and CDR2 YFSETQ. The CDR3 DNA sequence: TGCGCCAGCAGCCTTACAGGACCCACTGAAGCTTTCTTT. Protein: CASSLTGPTEAFF.

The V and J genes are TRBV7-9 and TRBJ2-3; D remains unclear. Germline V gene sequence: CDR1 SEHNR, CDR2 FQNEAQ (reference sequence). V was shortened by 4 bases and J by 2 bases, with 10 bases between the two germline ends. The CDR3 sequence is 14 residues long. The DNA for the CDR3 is TGTGCCAGCAGCTCGAGACGGGTCACAGATACGCAGTATTTT. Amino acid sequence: CASSSRRVTDTQYF.